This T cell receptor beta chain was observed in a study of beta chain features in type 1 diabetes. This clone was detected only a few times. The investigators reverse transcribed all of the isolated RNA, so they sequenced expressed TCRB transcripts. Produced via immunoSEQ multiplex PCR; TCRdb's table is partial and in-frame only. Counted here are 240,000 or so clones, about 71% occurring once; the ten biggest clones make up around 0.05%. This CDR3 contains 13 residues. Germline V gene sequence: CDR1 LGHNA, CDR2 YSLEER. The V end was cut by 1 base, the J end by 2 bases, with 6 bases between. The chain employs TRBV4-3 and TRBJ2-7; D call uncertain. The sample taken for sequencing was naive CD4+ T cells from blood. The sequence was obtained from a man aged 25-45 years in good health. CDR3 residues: CASSQVLAYEQYF. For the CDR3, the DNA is TGCGCCAGCAGCCAAGTCCTTGCCTACGAGCAGTACTTC.